This TCR beta chain was identified in a study of shared clonotypes between healthy human individuals. Assay execution proceeded at the deep level. Profiled with immunoSEQ multiplex PCR; TCRdb holds only in-frame clones, not every one. The data show roughly 2 million clones, about 95% seen once. Only CD45RO-negative cells positively selected for CCR7 counted as naive CD8 cells, so terminally differentiated effector memory CD45RA+ cells were excluded. CDR1 and CDR2 from the germline V gene are GTSNPN and SVGIG (reference sequence). CDR3 length equals 13 residues. Trimming removed 5 bases at V and 1 base at J, with 8 bases between. General observations from the study: Having only a few donors restricted how much genetic and exposure-history diversity was captured.

Comment on this clone: What it recognizes is unknown.

This sequence joins TRBV30 and TRBJ2-2; D is unclear. This TCR was recovered from a man aged 18 to 29 in good health. The sequencing sample was made of naive CD8+ T cells sorted from blood. In DNA, the CDR3 is TGTGCCTGGTTGTTAGTGAACACCGGGGAGCTGTTTTTT. Translated: CAWLLVNTGELFF.